The 25 T cell receptor beta chains below come from one sample, sequenced in a study of blood T cell repertoires in COVID-19. The table came from immunoSEQ multiplex PCR; TCRdb's copy has only in-frame clones and leaves some out. The table shows under 65,000 clones, with around nine tenths occurring only once. The specimen sequenced was peripheral blood. The origin of the receptors is a woman in her fifties or sixties with COVID-19, enrolled during active disease.

The chain couples TRBV5-6 to TRBJ2-2; D possibly corresponds to TRBD1 (6 bases). The CDR3 has 15 amino acids. Germline CDR1 and CDR2: SGHDT and YYEEEE. V gave up 1 base and J gave up 3 bases, with 10 bases separating them. CDR3 nucleotide sequence: TGTGCCAGCAGCTTGACAGGGTCGTACACCGGGGAGCTGTTTTTT. Protein sequence: CASSLTGSYTGELFF.

This clone was observed once. The rearrangement links TRBV21-1 to TRBJ2-7; TRBD2 is taken as the D call from the table, unchecked against the DNA. TRBV21-1 is described as a pseudogene. The CDR3 length is 18 residues. The CDR3, as DNA: TGTGCCAGCAGCAAAGCATGGGGAGCCGCGGAGTTCTTCTACGAGCAGTACTTC. Residues: CASSKAWGAAEFFYEQYF.

This chain joins TRBV3-1 (or the pseudogene TRBV3-2) and TRBJ2-7; TRBD1 matches 9 bases. Germline V lookup: CDR1 LGHDT, CDR2 YNNKEL (reference sequence). With V trimmed by 1 base and J by 2 bases, 6 bases remained unmatched. The CDR3 contains 16 residues. The CDR3 bases are TGTGCCAGCAGCCAAGCTCCGGGACAGGGAGCCTACGAGCAGTACTTC. Protein product: CASSQAPGQGAYEQYF.

V and J are TRBV4-1 and TRBJ1-6; unclear D gene. The CDR3 is 15 residues long. Trimming left V 1 base short and J 7 bases short, with 11 bases between. Germline assignment: CDR1 MGHRA and CDR2 YSYEKL. The CDR3 spells CASSQVSSENSPLHF. The CDR3 coding sequence is TGCGCCAGCAGCCAAGTATCAAGTGAGAATTCACCCCTCCACTTT.

This sequence joins TRBV4-1 and TRBJ1-5, with 8 bases aligning to TRBD1. This CDR3 contains 18 residues. Trimming cost V 0 bases and J 0 bases; bases outside gene matches: 7. Germline loops: CDR1 MGHRA, CDR2 YSYEKL. CDR3 coding DNA: TGCGCCAGCAGCCAAGATCCCCAGGGGGCTAATAGCAATCAGCCCCAGCATTTT. The encoded protein is CASSQDPQGANSNQPQHF.

J is TRBJ2-6 and V is TRBV4-2, with 12 bases that match TRBD2. Trimming at V came to 1 base and at J to 4 bases, leaving 5 bases not matched to a gene. The CDR3 runs 18 residues. Germline CDR1 and CDR2: LGHNA and YNFKEQ. In nucleotides, the CDR3 is TGTGCCAGCAGCCAAGGGACTAGCGGGATAGGCGGGGCCAACGTCCTGACTTTC. Translation: CASSQGTSGIGGANVLTF.

This clone has a handful of counts. CDR3: CASTPGTGYGYTF. The DNA of the CDR3 is TGTGCCAGCACCCCCGGGACAGGCTATGGCTACACCTTC. The V gene is TRBV9, the J gene TRBJ1-2, with 8 bases identical to TRBD1. The V gene end was trimmed by 6 bases and the J gene end by 4 bases; junction bases not matched to a gene: 5. The CDR3 is made up of 13 amino acids. CDR1 and CDR2 (germline): SGDLS, YYNGEE.

The rearrangement links TRBV7-2 to TRBJ2-1; 11 nucleotides match TRBD2. The V gene end was trimmed by 1 base and the J gene end by 8 bases; junction bases not matched to a gene: 7. The CDR3 runs 16 residues. Germline loops: CDR1 SGHTA, CDR2 FQGNSA. The CDR3 here is CASSLGTSGSGYEQFF. The CDR3 DNA reads TGTGCCAGCAGCTTAGGAACTAGCGGGAGCGGATATGAGCAGTTCTTC.

V usage is TRBV27 and J usage is TRBJ2-7; 9 bases fit TRBD1. The V segment lost 4 bases and the J segment 3 bases; nucleotides outside the gene matches: 7. Germline CDR1 and CDR2: MNHEY and SMNVEV (reference sequence). There are 15 residues in the CDR3. DNA for the CDR3: TGTGCCAGCAGTTCGCCCGGGACAGGGCACTACGAGCAGTACTTC. Translation: CASSSPGTGHYEQYF.

The V call is TRBV6-6, the J call TRBJ1-4; no reliable D call. The CDR3 length is 14 residues. Germline V gives CDR1 MNHNY, CDR2 SVGAGI (reference sequence). The ends were cut back, 8 bases at V and 7 bases at J, with 17 bases in the middle. The CDR3 loop is CASGDRLESEKLFF. In nucleotides, the CDR3 is TGTGCCAGCGGAGACCGGCTAGAGAGTGAAAAACTGTTTTTT.

In its sample, this clone was seen a few times. The chain links TRBV25-1 to TRBJ1-4, with a weak D call TRBD1 (5 bases). The CDR3 runs to 14 residues. Germline CDR1 reads MGHDK; CDR2 reads SYGVNS. Between the trimmed V and J ends, which lost 1 base and 7 bases, there was a span of 10 bases. As DNA, the CDR3 is TGTGCCAGCAGTGAATGGGGGGGAGTTGAAAAACTGTTTTTT. Translation: CASSEWGGVEKLFF.

The V call is TRBV24-1, the J call TRBJ2-1; 9 nucleotides line up with TRBD2. Germline V gene sequence: CDR1 KGHDR, CDR2 SFDVKD. This CDR3 region has 16 residues. J lost 5 bases, V lost 5 bases, and 9 bases had no gene match. CDR3 amino acids: CATSGKGTSSNNEQFF. CDR3 DNA sequence: TGTGCCACCAGTGGGAAGGGGACTAGCAGTAACAATGAGCAGTTCTTC.

J is TRBJ1-1 and V is TRBV30; a possible D gene is TRBD1 (6 bases). Trimming stripped 1 base from V and 2 bases from J, with 8 bases between. The germline V gene encodes CDR1 GTSNPN and CDR2 SVGIG (reference sequence). CDR3 length: 13 residues. CDR3 nucleotides: TGTGCCTGGAGTGGACAGGCCAACACTGAAGCTTTCTTT. This sequence encodes CAWSGQANTEAFF.

J is TRBJ2-3 and V is TRBV4-1; 8 nucleotides align to TRBD1. Germline V CDR1 and CDR2: MGHRA, YSYEKL. The J segment lost 2 bases and the V segment lost 0 bases, leaving 10 bases of the junction unmatched. The CDR3 consists of 18 residues. CDR3 bases: TGCGCCAGCAGCCAAGATCTGTCAGGGGGCTTGTTCACAGATACGCAGTATTTT. This encodes CASSQDLSGGLFTDTQYF.

This chain links TRBV27 with TRBJ1-4, with D hard to call. V dropped 0 bases and J dropped 5 bases, with 13 bases sitting between them. Per germline, CDR1 MNHEY and CDR2 SMNVEV (reference sequence). The CDR3 is 16 residues long. CDR3 protein: CASSLSMRAVNEKLFF. DNA of the CDR3: TGTGCCAGCAGTTTATCGATGAGAGCCGTCAATGAAAAACTGTTTTTT.

For this clone: Germline and junction disagree at one end, which may indicate a read error. CDR3 in DNA: TGCAGTGCTAGTGGGGACTCTTCCTTCAATGAGCAGTTCTTC. Residues: CSASGDSSFNEQFF. This chain connects TRBV20-1 to TRBJ2-1; possible D gene TRBD2, 6 bases. This CDR3 comprises 14 residues. CDR1 and CDR2 from the germline V gene are DFQATT and SNEGSKA (reference sequence).

This chain joins TRBV30 and TRBJ2-2; the match to TRBD2 covers 10 bases. This CDR3 spans 14 amino acids. The J segment lost 6 bases and the V segment lost 4 bases, leaving 5 bases of the junction unmatched. The V gene's germline CDR1 is GTSNPN and CDR2 SVGIG (reference sequence). CDR3 sequence (DNA): TGTGCCTGGACAGGGACTAGCGTGGCCGGGGAGCTGTTTTTT. Residues: CAWTGTSVAGELFF. Drawing the rest from reference TRBV30 and TRBJ2-2, the complete variable domain is SQTIHQWPATLVQPVGSPLSLECTVEGTSNPNLYWYRQAAGRGLQLLFYSVGIGQISSEVPQNLSASRPQDRQFILSSKKLLLSDSGFYLCAWTGTSVAGELFFGEGSRLTVL.

The J gene is TRBJ2-1, the V gene TRBV29-1; 10 bases match TRBD2. CDR1 and CDR2 from the germline V gene are SQVTM and ANQGSEA. The CDR3 has 16 amino acids. V lost 2 bases to trimming and J lost 8 bases; unmatched junction nucleotides: 12. The CDR3 coding sequence is TGCAGCGTTGAAAAACCGAATAGCGGGAGGTGGCATGAGCAGTTCTTC. Translation gives CSVEKPNSGRWHEQFF.

The rearrangement links TRBV10-1 to TRBJ2-7, with 9 positions matching TRBD1. V trimming: 8 bases; J trimming: 2 bases; junction bases outside the gene matches: 10. This CDR3 region has 15 residues. The germline V gene encodes CDR1 WNHNN and CDR2 SYGVQD (reference sequence). The CDR3 DNA reads as TGCGCCAGCTCCAACGGACAGGGGACGCCCTACGAGCAGTACTTC. This encodes CASSNGQGTPYEQYF.

The chain combines TRBV28 with TRBJ1-5, with 9 bases fitting TRBD1. After removal of 9 bases from V and 5 bases from J, the junction contained 8 bases not matched to a gene. The CDR3 contains 14 residues. Per germline, CDR1 MDHEN and CDR2 SYDVKM. CDR3 loop: CASWGDREYQPQHF. The CDR3 DNA reads TGTGCCAGTTGGGGGGACAGGGAGTATCAGCCCCAGCATTTT. Complete variable domain (other parts from reference TRBV28 and TRBJ1-5): DVKVTQSSRYLVKRTGEKVFLECVQDMDHENMFWYRQDPGLGLRLIYFSYDVKMKEKGDIPEGYSVSREKKERFSLILESASTNQTSMYLCASWGDREYQPQHFGDGTRLSIL.

The rearrangement uses TRBV7-9 and TRBJ1-5; 8 nucleotides align to TRBD1. The CDR3 is 15 amino acids. The J segment lost 7 bases and the V segment lost 1 base, leaving 6 bases of the junction unmatched. The germline V gene encodes CDR1 SEHNR and CDR2 FQNEAQ (reference sequence). The CDR3 loop is CASSLGTGRYQPQHF. The DNA for the CDR3 is TGTGCCAGCAGCTTAGGGACAGGGCGGTACCAGCCCCAGCATTTT.

This rearrangement joins TRBV6-5 to TRBJ1-1; TRBD1 might be the D (6 bases). The V gene's germline CDR1 is MNHEY and CDR2 SVGAGI. The length of the CDR3 is 13 residues. Trimming pared 11 bases from V and 0 bases from J, leaving 13 bases between. The CDR3 loop is CAARGGVNTEAFF. As DNA, the CDR3 is TGTGCCGCCCGAGGGGGAGTGAACACTGAAGCTTTCTTT.

The V gene is TRBV7-6, the J gene TRBJ2-7; D perhaps matches TRBD1 (5 bases). The CDR3 has 14 residues. Germline CDR1 reads SGHVS; CDR2 reads FNYEAQ. The V gene lost 1 base and the J gene lost 6 bases, with 13 bases spanning the gap. CDR3 amino acids: CASSLVKIQGEQYF. DNA for the CDR3: TGTGCCAGCAGCTTAGTAAAAATTCAGGGCGAGCAGTACTTC.

V usage is TRBV6-5 and J usage is TRBJ1-3; D not resolved. Germline CDR1 and CDR2: MNHEY and SVGAGI. Trimming left V 5 bases short and J 0 bases short, with 5 bases between. This CDR3 is built from 13 residues. This chain's CDR3 is CASSRSSGNTIYF. DNA for the CDR3: TGTGCCAGCAGTCGCAGCTCTGGAAACACCATATATTTT.

This chain connects TRBV18 to TRBJ2-7; tentatively, D is TRBD2 (6 bases). With 6 bases removed from V and 2 bases from J, the gap between germline ends came to 17 bases. CDR3 length: 15 residues. The germline gives CDR1 KGHSH, CDR2 LQKENI. This CDR3 is CASSPIAEPAYEQYF. CDR3 nucleotide sequence: TGTGCCAGCTCGCCGATAGCGGAACCCGCCTACGAGCAGTACTTC.